Listed below are T cell receptor beta chains from one sample, sequenced in a study of CXCR3-negative and CXCR3-positive naive CD8 T cells. TCRdb reanalyzed the 5' RACE reads, giving one entry per CDR3 protein sequence and no DNA. In all, the sample yields 100,000 or so distinct CDR3 sequences. The material sequenced was naive CXCR3+ CD8+ T cells from blood. These receptors were collected from a human donor in good health. Some clones in this sample may be carry-over from other donors' samples. Each CDR3 is given with its conserved first and last residue. Each record gives: V gene, J gene, CDR3 protein.

>TRBV7-2|TRBJ1-1
CASSFPWGGTEAFF
>TRBV7-9|TRBJ1-1
CASSLDQGGTEAFF
>TRBV3-1|TRBJ2-1
CASSQTGSGAAYNEQFF
>TRBV7-3|TRBJ2-5
CASSPGLAPIQETQYF
>TRBV28|TRBJ2-7
CASSLYGTGNYEQYF
>TRBV19|TRBJ2-7
CASSIRTSGREYEQYF
>TRBV30|TRBJ2-7
CAWSVRDSIYEQYF
>TRBV7-9|TRBJ2-2
CASSATENTGELFF
>TRBV4-2|TRBJ2-1
CASSQGLAIFGEQFF
>TRBV11-3|TRBJ2-3
CASSLDSDTQYF
>TRBV28|TRBJ2-5
CASSFLAFTGGRETQYF
>TRBV3-1|TRBJ1-1
CASSPGRWNTEAFF
>TRBV7-3|TRBJ1-2
CASSPGPGAAYGYTF
>TRBV2|TRBJ2-7
CASSLDRREQYF
>TRBV7-3|TRBJ2-1
CASSLGGSIEQFF
>TRBV2|TRBJ2-7
CASLGPRTVSTYEQYF
>TRBV5-1|TRBJ1-2
CASSLAGDGSGGYTF
>TRBV12-3/TRBV12-4|TRBJ2-7
CASSWGGTYEQYF
>TRBV4-1|TRBJ1-1
CASSPTGQGNTEAFF
>TRBV7-2|TRBJ2-1
CASTPRGNEQFF
>TRBV19|TRBJ2-5
CASSPDTTIETQYF
>TRBV12-5|TRBJ2-7
CASALDPVTYEQYF
>TRBV7-3|TRBJ2-1
CASSPHWTSGRNEQFF
>TRBV6-6|TRBJ2-3
CASSSGSYTDTQYF
>TRBV7-9|TRBJ2-1
CASSLAHGEGGNEQFF
>TRBV4-2|TRBJ2-1
CASSQDPRLAGGPYNEQFF
>TRBV7-2|TRBJ2-5
CASSLQAGGGETQYF
>TRBV4-1|TRBJ2-5
CASSQTPYQETQYF
>TRBV9|TRBJ2-1
CASSDSYSSYNEQFF
>TRBV5-6|TRBJ2-1
CASSPTWNYYNEQFF
>TRBV7-9|TRBJ2-7
CASSLPEESSYEQYF
>TRBV28|TRBJ1-5
CASSTHPGVSNQPQHF
>TRBV6-2/TRBV6-3|TRBJ2-7
CASTETAGGPYEQYF
>TRBV7-9|TRBJ2-5
CASELAGGMKTQYF
>TRBV27|TRBJ2-4
CASSFGAKNIQYF
>TRBV4-2|TRBJ2-7
CASSSRLAHSYEQYF
>TRBV7-9|TRBJ2-1
CASSPRRGDYNEQFF
>TRBV5-1|TRBJ2-1
CASSPHRSGGSSYNEQFF
>TRBV10-3|TRBJ1-2
CAISESWDRDGYTF
>TRBV5-1|TRBJ2-1
CASSQRDDWNEQFF
>TRBV7-2|TRBJ2-6
CASSWGLLGSGANVLTF
>TRBV12-3/TRBV12-4|TRBJ2-2
CASSFSPGELFF
>TRBV7-9|TRBJ2-7
CASSSSGSNEQYF
>TRBV29-1|TRBJ2-5
CSVELGLQETQYF
>TRBV5-1|TRBJ2-3
CASSFIAGGPADTQYF
>TRBV29-1|TRBJ1-2
CSDRDSNYGYTF
>TRBV19|TRBJ1-5
CASTFGNQPQHF
>TRBV12-3/TRBV12-4|TRBJ2-3
CASSLEGLAGPTDTQYF
>TRBV20-1|TRBJ2-7
CSADSDYTYEQYF
>TRBV29-1|TRBJ2-7
CSVGDFHEQYF
>TRBV5-1|TRBJ2-1
CASSLYTDLYNEQFF